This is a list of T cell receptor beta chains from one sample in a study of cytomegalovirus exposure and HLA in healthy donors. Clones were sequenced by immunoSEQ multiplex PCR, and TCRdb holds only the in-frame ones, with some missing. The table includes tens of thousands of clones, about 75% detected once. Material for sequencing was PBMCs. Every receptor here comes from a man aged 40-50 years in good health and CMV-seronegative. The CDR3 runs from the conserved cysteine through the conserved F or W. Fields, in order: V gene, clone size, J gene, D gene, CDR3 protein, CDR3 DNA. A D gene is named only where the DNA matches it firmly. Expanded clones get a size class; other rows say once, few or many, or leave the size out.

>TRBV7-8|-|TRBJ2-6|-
CATSPRGGEVSGANVLTF
TGTGCCACCAGCCCCCGGGGCGGGGAGGTCTCTGGGGCCAACGTCCTGACTTTC
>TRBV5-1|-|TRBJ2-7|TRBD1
CASSLTGQEAGHEQYF
TGCGCCAGCAGCTTGACGGGACAGGAGGCCGGGCACGAGCAGTACTTC
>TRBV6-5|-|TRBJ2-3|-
CASSRGTPSTDTQYF
TGTGCCAGCAGTCGCGGGACCCCTAGCACAGATACGCAGTATTTT
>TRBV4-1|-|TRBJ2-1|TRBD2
CASSLSGGANEQFF
TGCGCCAGCAGCCTGAGCGGGGGGGCAAATGAGCAGTTCTTC
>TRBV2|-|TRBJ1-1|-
CASSERVRDVVNTEAFF
TGTGCCAGCAGTGAACGGGTCAGGGATGTGGTGAACACTGAAGCTTTCTTT
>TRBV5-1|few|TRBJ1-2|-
CASSLEDSYGYTF
TGCGCCAGCAGCTTGGAGGACAGCTATGGCTACACCTTC
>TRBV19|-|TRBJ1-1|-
CASSMQGYTEAFF
TGTGCCAGTAGTATGCAGGGTTACACTGAAGCTTTCTTT
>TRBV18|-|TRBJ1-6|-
CASSETHSLNSPLHF
TGTGCCAGCTCAGAGACACATTCCCTTAATTCACCCCTCCACTTT
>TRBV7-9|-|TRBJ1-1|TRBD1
CASSSLLGGTGDTEAFF
TGTGCCAGCAGCTCCCTTTTGGGGGGGACAGGTGATACTGAAGCTTTCTTT
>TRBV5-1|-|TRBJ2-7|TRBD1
CASSENRGLWSYEQYF
TGCGCCAGCAGCGAAAACAGGGGCCTTTGGTCCTACGAGCAGTACTTC
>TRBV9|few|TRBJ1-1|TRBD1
CASSVDGTAAFF
TGTGCCAGCAGCGTAGATGGGACAGCCGCTTTCTTT
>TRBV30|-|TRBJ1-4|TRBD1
CAWSPNRGVQEKLFF
TGTGCCTGGAGTCCTAACAGGGGGGTGCAAGAAAAACTGTTTTTT
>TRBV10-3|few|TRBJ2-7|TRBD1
CAISSGTGAYEQYF
TGTGCCATCAGTTCCGGGACAGGGGCCTACGAGCAGTACTTC
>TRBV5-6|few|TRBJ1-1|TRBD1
CASSLVGGGTEAFF
TGTGCCAGCAGCTTGGTAGGGGGCGGCACTGAAGCTTTCTTT
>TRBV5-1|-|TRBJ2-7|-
CASTPFGQREEQYF
TGCGCCAGCACCCCTTTTGGACAGCGGGAAGAGCAGTACTTC
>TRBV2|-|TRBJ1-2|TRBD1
CASSRQGARGYTF
TGTGCCAGCAGTAGACAGGGGGCGCGAGGCTACACCTTC
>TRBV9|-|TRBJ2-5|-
CASSVGLLKTQYF
TGTGCCAGCAGCGTAGGGCTTCTTAAGACCCAGTACTTC
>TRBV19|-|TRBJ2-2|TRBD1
CASTTDRYTGELFF
TGTGCCAGTACCACGGACAGGTACACCGGGGAGCTGTTTTTT
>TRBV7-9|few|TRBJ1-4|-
CASSFAGNEKLFF
TGTGCCAGCAGCTTTGCAGGGAATGAAAAACTGTTTTTT
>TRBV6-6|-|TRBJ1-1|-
CASSYSRTVFVTEAFF
TGTGCCAGCAGTTACTCGCGGACAGTCTTCGTCACTGAAGCTTTCTTT
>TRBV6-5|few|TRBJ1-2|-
CASSYSREGGYTF
TGTGCCAGCAGTTACTCCAGGGAAGGTGGCTACACCTTC
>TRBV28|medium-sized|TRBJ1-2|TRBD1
CASSLSGGGYTF
TGTGCCAGCAGTTTATCAGGGGGAGGCTACACCTTC
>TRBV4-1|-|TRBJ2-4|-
CASSPPGRGDKNIQYF
TGCGCCAGCAGCCCCCCCGGACGGGGTGACAAAAACATTCAGTACTTC